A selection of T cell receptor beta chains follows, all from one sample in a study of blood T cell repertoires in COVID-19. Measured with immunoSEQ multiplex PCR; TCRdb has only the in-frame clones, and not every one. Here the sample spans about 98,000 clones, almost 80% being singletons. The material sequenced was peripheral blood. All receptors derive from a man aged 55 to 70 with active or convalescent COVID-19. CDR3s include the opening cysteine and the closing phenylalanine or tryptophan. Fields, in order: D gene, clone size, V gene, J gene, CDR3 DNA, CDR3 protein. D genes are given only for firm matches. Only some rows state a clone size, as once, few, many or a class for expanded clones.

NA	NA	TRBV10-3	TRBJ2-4	TGTGCCATTCCCGGGGGAGGGAGGGGGACCAAAAACATTCAGTACTTC	CAIPGGGRGTKNIQYF
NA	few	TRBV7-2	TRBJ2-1	TGTGCCAGCAGCCGGGACTTCTCCTACAATGAGCAGTTCTTC	CASSRDFSYNEQFF
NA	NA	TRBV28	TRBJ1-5	TGTGCCAGCAGTCCTCTCGAGTTCGGAGCTTTTTTCCCCCAGCATTTT	CASSPLEFGAFFPQHF
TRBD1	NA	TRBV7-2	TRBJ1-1	TGTGCCAGCAGCTTAAGGACAGGTGGAGCTTTCTTT	CASSLRTGGAFF
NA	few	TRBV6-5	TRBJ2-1	TGTGCCAGCAGTTACTCTAGCTACAATGAGCAGTTCTTC	CASSYSSYNEQFF
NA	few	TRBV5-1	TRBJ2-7	TGCGCCAGCAGGAGAGACGACAGGAGGACCGGTGGCGAGCAGTACTTC	CASRRDDRRTGGEQYF
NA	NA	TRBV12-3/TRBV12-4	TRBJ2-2	TGTGCCAGCAGTGAGCGGAATACCGGGGAGCTGTTTTTT	CASSERNTGELFF
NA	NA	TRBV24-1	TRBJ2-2	TGTGCCACCAGTGAGGGGGGGGCGCGTCAGAACACCGGGGAGCTGTTTTTT	CATSEGGARQNTGELFF
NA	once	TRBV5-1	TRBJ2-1	TGCGCCAGCAGCTTCGCAGGGCCTCCTATGGGTGAGCAGTTCTTC	CASSFAGPPMGEQFF
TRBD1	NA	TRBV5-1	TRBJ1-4	TGCGCCAGCAGCTCCGGACAGGGGGAAAAACTGTTTTTT	CASSSGQGEKLFF
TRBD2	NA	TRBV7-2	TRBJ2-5	TGTGCCAGCAGCTCTAGCGGGAGGGCGGGGGAGACCCAGTACTTC	CASSSSGRAGETQYF
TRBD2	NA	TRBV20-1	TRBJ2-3	TGCAGTGCTAGTCCCCCGAGCGGGAGAGGCGATACGCAGTATTTT	CSASPPSGRGDTQYF
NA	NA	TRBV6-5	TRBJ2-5	TGTGCCAGCAGGGTGACAGGCGCAGAGACCCAGTACTTC	CASRVTGAETQYF
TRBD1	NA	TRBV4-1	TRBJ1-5	TGCGCCAGCAGCCGGGGACAGGGGGTAAGCAATCAGCCCCAGCATTTT	CASSRGQGVSNQPQHF
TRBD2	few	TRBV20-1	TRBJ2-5	TGCAGTGCTAGTCTGCTAGCGGGAGGTCTCGGGACCCAGTACTTC	CSASLLAGGLGTQYF
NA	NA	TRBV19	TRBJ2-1	TGTGCCAGTAGTACGGGTGCGGCGAAGCACAATGAGCAGTTCTTC	CASSTGAAKHNEQFF
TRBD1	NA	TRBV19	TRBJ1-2	TGTGCCAGTAGTTTCTCGACAGGGGGATATGGCTACACCTTC	CASSFSTGGYGYTF
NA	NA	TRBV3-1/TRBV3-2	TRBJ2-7	TGTGCCAGCGGGGTGGGAGGTTACGAGCAGTACTTC	CASGVGGYEQYF
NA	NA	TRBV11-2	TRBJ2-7	TGTGCCAGCAGCTTAGTGACAGGTTCGCCGTTTACCTACGAGCAGTACTTC	CASSLVTGSPFTYEQYF
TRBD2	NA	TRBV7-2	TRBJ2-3	TGTGCCAGCAGCTTAACTGGCGGGAGTGTTGGAGATACGCAGTATTTT	CASSLTGGSVGDTQYF
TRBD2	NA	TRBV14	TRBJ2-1	TGTGCCAGCAGCCAAGATTCAGGACTAGCGGGAGGGAGCTCCTACAATGAGCAGTTCTTC	CASSQDSGLAGGSSYNEQFF
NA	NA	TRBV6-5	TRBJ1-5	TGTGCCAGCAGGACAGGAGTTAATCAGCCCCAGCATTTT	CASRTGVNQPQHF
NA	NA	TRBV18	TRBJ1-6	TGTGCCAGCTCACCCCCGGACAAGCCCCTTTTGGGCCTCCACTTT	CASSPPDKPLLGLHF
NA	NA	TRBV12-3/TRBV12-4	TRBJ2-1	TGTGCCAGCATACGGACAGTTGACAATGAGCAGTTCTTC	CASIRTVDNEQFF
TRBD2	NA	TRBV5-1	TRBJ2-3	TGCGCCAGCAGCTTGGTCAGCGGGGCGAGCACAGATACGCAGTATTTT	CASSLVSGASTDTQYF
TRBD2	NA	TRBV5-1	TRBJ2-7	TGCGCCAGCAGCTTTGGTGGGACTAGCGGGGTGACAGAGCAGTACTTC	CASSFGGTSGVTEQYF
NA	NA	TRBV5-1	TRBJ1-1	TGCGCCAGCAGCTTGGAAAAGGGAGCAGAAGCTTTCTTT	CASSLEKGAEAFF
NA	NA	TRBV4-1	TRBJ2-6	TGCGCCAGCAGCCAAGGGTCAGGGGTCTCTGGGGCCAACGTCCTGACTTTC	CASSQGSGVSGANVLTF
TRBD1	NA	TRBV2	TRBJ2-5	TGTGCCAGCAACAGGGGGCTGCAAGAGACCCAGTACTTC	CASNRGLQETQYF
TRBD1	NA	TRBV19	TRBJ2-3	TGTGCCAGTAGTTCGCCAGGGGGCATCACAGATACGCAGTATTTT	CASSSPGGITDTQYF
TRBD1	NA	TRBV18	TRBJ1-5	TGTGCCAGCTCACCGGGGGACAGTCCCCAAATGTCGCCCCAGCATTTT	CASSPGDSPQMSPQHF
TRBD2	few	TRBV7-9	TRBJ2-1	TGTGCCAGCAGCCTGCCCCCCCGACTAGCGGGAAAAGGCAATGAGCAGTTCTTC	CASSLPPRLAGKGNEQFF
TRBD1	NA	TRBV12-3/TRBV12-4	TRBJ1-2	TGTGCCAGCAGTTTAGGACAGGGCCATGGCTACACCTTC	CASSLGQGHGYTF
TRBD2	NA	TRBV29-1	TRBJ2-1	TGCAGCGTTGAACCCGGGACTAGCGGGTCCTACAATGAGCAGTTCTTC	CSVEPGTSGSYNEQFF
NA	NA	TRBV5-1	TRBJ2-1	TGCGCCAGCAGCTTGTTCGTCGGGAGAGAGCAGTTCTTC	CASSLFVGREQFF
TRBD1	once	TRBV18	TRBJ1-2	TGTGCCAGCTCACCCTCGTCGGGACAGGGGGGTTTAAACTATGGCTACACCTTC	CASSPSSGQGGLNYGYTF
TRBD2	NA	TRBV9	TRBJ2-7	TGTGCCAGCAGCGTAGGAGTGGGAGGGGCCTACGAGCAGTACTTC	CASSVGVGGAYEQYF
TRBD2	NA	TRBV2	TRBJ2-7	TGTGCCAGCAGTGACTCCAGCGGGAGAGTGAACGAGCAGTACTTC	CASSDSSGRVNEQYF
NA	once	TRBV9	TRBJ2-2	TGTGCCAGCAGCGAGAGGAACACCGGGGAGCTGTTTTTT	CASSERNTGELFF
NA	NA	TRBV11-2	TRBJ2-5	TGTGCCAGCAGCTCCTCGTTACAAGAGACCCAGTACTTC	CASSSSLQETQYF
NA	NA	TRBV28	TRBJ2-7	TGTGCCAGCACCCTTGCACCAACCCCTACCTACGAGCAGTACTTC	CASTLAPTPTYEQYF
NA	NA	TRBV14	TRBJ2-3	TGTGCCAGCAGCCAAATCACTAGAACAGATACGCAGTATTTT	CASSQITRTDTQYF
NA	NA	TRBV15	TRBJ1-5	TGTGCCACCAGCAGAGACAGGGTTCGTCAGCCCCAGCATTTT	CATSRDRVRQPQHF
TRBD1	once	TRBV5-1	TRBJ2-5	TGCGCCAGCAGCTTGGGACAGGGAAGAGAGACCCAGTACTTC	CASSLGQGRETQYF
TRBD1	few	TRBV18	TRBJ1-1	TGTGCCAGCGTCTATCGGACAGGCCTCACGAACACTGAAGCTTTCTTT	CASVYRTGLTNTEAFF
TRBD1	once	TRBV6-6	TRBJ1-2	TGTGCCAGCAGTTTTGACAGGGGGAACTATGGCTACACCTTC	CASSFDRGNYGYTF
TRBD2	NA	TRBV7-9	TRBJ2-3	TGTGCCAGCAGTCCACCGGGACTAGCGACTAGCACAGATACGCAGTATTTT	CASSPPGLATSTDTQYF
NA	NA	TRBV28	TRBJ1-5	TGTGCCAGCGGGGTACAGGGTCATCAGCCCCAGCATTTT	CASGVQGHQPQHF
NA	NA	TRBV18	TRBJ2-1	TGTGCCAGCTCACCCCTGGGACTGGAAGAAGGGAATGAGCAGTTCTTC	CASSPLGLEEGNEQFF
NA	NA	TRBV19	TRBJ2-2	TGTGCCAGTAGTATAGGACACCCAACGGTCACCGGGGAGCTGTTTTTT	CASSIGHPTVTGELFF
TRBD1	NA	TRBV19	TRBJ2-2	TGTGCCAGTAGTATTTTCAGGGGGATGGACACCGGGGAGCTGTTTTTT	CASSIFRGMDTGELFF
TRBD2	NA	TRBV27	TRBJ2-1	TGTGCCACCCAGGGGAAGGCTAGCGGGAGGGTCTACAATGAGCAGTTCTTC	CATQGKASGRVYNEQFF
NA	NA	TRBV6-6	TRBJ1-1	TGTGCCAGCATTCCACAGATAAACACTGAAGCTTTCTTT	CASIPQINTEAFF